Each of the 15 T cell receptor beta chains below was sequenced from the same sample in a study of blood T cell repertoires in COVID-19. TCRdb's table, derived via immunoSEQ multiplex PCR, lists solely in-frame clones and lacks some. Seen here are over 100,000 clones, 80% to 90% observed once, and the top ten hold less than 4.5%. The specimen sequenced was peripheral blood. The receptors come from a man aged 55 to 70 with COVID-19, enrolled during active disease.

CDR3 region: CASRLGQGVENEQFF. The CDR3 nucleotides are TGTGCCAGCAGACTGGGACAGGGGGTTGAGAATGAGCAGTTCTTC. The genes are TRBV5-5 and TRBJ2-1; 11 nucleotides align to TRBD1. This CDR3 has 15 amino acids. CDR1 is SGHKS and CDR2 is YYEKEE in the germline V gene (reference sequence). V was clipped by 5 bases and J by 7 bases; unmatched bases: 8.

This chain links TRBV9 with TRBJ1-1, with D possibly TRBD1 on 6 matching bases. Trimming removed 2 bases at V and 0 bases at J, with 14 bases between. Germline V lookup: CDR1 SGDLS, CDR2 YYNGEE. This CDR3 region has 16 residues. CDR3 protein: CASSVLTGFMNTEAFF. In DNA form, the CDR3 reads TGTGCCAGCAGCGTCCTGACAGGATTCATGAACACTGAAGCTTTCTTT.

Here the CDR3 DNA reads TGTGCCAGCAGTTTAGTTCAGGGGGCGGGGGAAAAACTGTTTTTT. Amino acids: CASSLVQGAGEKLFF. The chain carries TRBV28 and TRBJ1-4; 8 nucleotides match TRBD1. V lost 2 bases and J lost 8; bases outside the gene matches: 7. Germline lookup yields CDR1 MDHEN and CDR2 SYDVKM. This CDR3 region has 15 residues. Supplemented by reference TRBV28 and TRBJ1-4, the full variable domain reads DVKVTQSSRYLVKRTGEKVFLECVQDMDHENMFWYRQDPGLGLRLIYFSYDVKMKEKGDIPEGYSVSREKKERFSLILESASTNQTSMYLCASSLVQGAGEKLFFGSGTQLSVL.

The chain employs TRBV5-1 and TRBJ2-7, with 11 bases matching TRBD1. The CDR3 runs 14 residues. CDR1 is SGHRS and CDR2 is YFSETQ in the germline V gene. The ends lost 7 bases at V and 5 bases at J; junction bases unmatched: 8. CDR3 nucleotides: TGCGCCAGCCAAGGGACAGGGGGTTTTGACGAGCAGTACTTC. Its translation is CASQGTGGFDEQYF.

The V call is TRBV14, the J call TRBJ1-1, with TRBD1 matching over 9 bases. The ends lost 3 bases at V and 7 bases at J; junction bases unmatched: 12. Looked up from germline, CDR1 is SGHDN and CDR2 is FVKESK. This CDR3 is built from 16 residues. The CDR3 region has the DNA TGTGCCAGCAGCCAGGGGGGACAGGGTGCGTGGAGTGAAGCTTTCTTT. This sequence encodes CASSQGGQGAWSEAFF.

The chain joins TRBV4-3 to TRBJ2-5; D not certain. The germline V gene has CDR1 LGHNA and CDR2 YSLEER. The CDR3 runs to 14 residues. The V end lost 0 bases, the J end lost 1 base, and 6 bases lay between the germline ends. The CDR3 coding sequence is TGCGCCAGCAGCCAAGATATTTCCCAAGAGACCCAGTACTTC. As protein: CASSQDISQETQYF.

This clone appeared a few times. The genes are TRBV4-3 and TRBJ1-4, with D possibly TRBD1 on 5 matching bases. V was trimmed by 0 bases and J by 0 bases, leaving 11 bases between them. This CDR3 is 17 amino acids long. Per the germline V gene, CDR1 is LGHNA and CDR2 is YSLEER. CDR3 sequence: CASSQEWGFATNEKLFF. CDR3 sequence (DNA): TGCGCCAGCAGCCAAGAATGGGGCTTTGCAACTAATGAAAAACTGTTTTTT.

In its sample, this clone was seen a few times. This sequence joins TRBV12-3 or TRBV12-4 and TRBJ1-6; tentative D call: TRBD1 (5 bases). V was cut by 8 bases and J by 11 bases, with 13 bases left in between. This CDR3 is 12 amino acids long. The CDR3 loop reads CASARVAPPLHF. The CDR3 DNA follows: TGTGCCAGCGCCAGGGTGGCGCCACCCCTCCACTTT.

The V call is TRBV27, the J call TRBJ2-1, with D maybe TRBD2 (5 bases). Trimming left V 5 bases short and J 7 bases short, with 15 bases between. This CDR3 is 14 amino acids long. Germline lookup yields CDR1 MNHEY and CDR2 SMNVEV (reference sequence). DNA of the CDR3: TGTGCCAGCAGTCCCGTAGGGCCGGGGAATGAGCAGTTCTTC. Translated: CASSPVGPGNEQFF.

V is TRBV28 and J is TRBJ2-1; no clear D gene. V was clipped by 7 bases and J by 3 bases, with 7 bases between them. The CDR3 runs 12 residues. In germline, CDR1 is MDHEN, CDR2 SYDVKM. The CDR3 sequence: CASMTDYNEQFF. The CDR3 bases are TGTGCCAGCATGACTGACTACAATGAGCAGTTCTTC. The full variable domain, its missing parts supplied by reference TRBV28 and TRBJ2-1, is DVKVTQSSRYLVKRTGEKVFLECVQDMDHENMFWYRQDPGLGLRLIYFSYDVKMKEKGDIPEGYSVSREKKERFSLILESASTNQTSMYLCASMTDYNEQFFGPGTRLTVL.

For the CDR3, the DNA is TGTGCCAGCAGTTTAGGGACAAGGGGCGCGAACACTGAAGCTTTCTTT. This encodes CASSLGTRGANTEAFF. This chain uses TRBV28 with TRBJ1-1, with D perhaps TRBD1 (6 bases). The V gene lost 2 bases and the J gene lost 1 base, with 14 bases spanning the gap. CDR3 length equals 16 residues. The germline V gene encodes CDR1 MDHEN and CDR2 SYDVKM.

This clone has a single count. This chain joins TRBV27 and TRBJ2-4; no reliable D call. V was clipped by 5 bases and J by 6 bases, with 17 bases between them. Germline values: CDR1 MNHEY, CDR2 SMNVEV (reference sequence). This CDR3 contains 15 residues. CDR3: CASSLVPEVGNIQYF. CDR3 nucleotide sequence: TGTGCCAGCAGTCTAGTCCCGGAAGTGGGAAACATTCAGTACTTC.

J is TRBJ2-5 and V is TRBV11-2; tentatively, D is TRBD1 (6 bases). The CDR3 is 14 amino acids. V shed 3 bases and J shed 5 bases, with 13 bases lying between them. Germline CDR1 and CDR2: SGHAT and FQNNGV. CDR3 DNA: TGTGCCAGCAGCTTTACAGGGAATAGCGAGACCCAGTACTTC. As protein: CASSFTGNSETQYF.

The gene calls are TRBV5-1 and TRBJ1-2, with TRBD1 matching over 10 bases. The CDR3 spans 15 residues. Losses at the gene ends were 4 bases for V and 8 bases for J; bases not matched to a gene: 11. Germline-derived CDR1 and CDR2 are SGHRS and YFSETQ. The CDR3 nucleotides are TGCGCCAGCAGCCCAATTGGACAGGGGGTTCGGGGCTACACCTTC. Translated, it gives CASSPIGQGVRGYTF.

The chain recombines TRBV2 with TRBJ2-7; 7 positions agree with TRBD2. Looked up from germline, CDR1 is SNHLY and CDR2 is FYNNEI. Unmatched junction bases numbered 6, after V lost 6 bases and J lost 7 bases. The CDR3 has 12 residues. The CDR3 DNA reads TGTGCCAGCAGCGGACTAGGGCGGGAGCAGTACTTC. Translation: CASSGLGREQYF.